These 28 T cell receptor beta chains were sequenced from one sample in a study of T cells in narcolepsy. Produced via immunoSEQ multiplex PCR; TCRdb's table is partial and in-frame only. The repertoire holds around 30,000 clones, with around four fifths as singletons. The sequenced sample consisted of CD45RA- memory CD4+ T cells from PBMCs. All receptors come from a human donor with narcolepsy.

V is TRBV7-2 and J is TRBJ1-4, with unresolved D. The germline gives CDR1 SGHTA, CDR2 FQGNSA. The CDR3 runs 16 residues. Trimming stripped 5 bases from V and 1 base from J, with 14 bases between. The CDR3 DNA reads TGTGCCAGCAGCCAAGCCATGGCCGGAACTAATGAAAAACTGTTTTTT. Translation: CASSQAMAGTNEKLFF.

V usage is TRBV6-6 and J usage is TRBJ1-2; D may be TRBD1 (5 bases). Looked up from germline, CDR1 is MNHNY and CDR2 is SVGAGI (reference sequence). The V and J ends lost 0 bases and 7 bases respectively, with 12 bases between them. CDR3 length equals 14 residues. CDR3 in DNA: TGTGCCAGCAGTTACTCGAGTCAGGGCCGTGGCTACACCTTC. The encoded protein is CASSYSSQGRGYTF.

The chain recombines TRBV5-4 with TRBJ2-6, with 8 bases aligning to TRBD2. J gave up 3 bases and V 4 bases, and 15 bases lay outside the gene matches. Germline V gene data show CDR1 as SGHNT and CDR2 as YYREEE (reference sequence). This CDR3 spans 19 amino acids. CDR3 in DNA: TGTGCCAGCAGCCCCCCGACACGGGGGGGCGCGTTTGGGGCCAACGTCCTGACTTTC. Its protein product is CASSPPTRGGAFGANVLTF.

J is TRBJ1-1 and V is TRBV2, with D tentatively TRBD1 (5 bases). The CDR3 has 14 amino acids. Trimming pared 4 bases from V and 6 bases from J, leaving 15 bases between. Germline V gene lookup returns CDR1 SNHLY and CDR2 FYNNEI. The CDR3 DNA is TGTGCCAGCAGTGTTTTAGGGGCAAGGGCTGAAGCTTTCTTT. Its translation is CASSVLGARAEAFF.

CDR3 sequence (DNA): TGCGCCAGCAGCTTCGACAGAGGCGAGACCCAGTACTTC. Translation: CASSFDRGETQYF. The V call is TRBV5-1, the J call TRBJ2-5; weak D call: TRBD1 (5 bases). The germline V and J ends were trimmed by 2 bases and 5 bases, with 10 bases remaining between them. Germline CDR1 is SGHRS and CDR2 is YFSETQ. CDR3 length equals 13 residues.

The chain is built from TRBV14 and TRBJ2-1, with TRBD2 matching over 10 bases. This CDR3 contains 17 residues. J gave up 14 bases and V 3 bases, and 19 bases lay outside the gene matches. Germline CDR1 and CDR2: SGHDN and FVKESK. The CDR3 sequence is CASSQELRNLAGVDKFF. CDR3 nucleotide sequence: TGTGCCAGCAGCCAGGAACTCAGAAATCTAGCGGGAGTGGATAAGTTCTTC.

V is TRBV29-1 and J is TRBJ1-5; a weak D match, TRBD1 (5 bases). This CDR3 is 15 amino acids long. Germline V lookup: CDR1 SQVTM, CDR2 ANQGSEA. Trimming took 4 bases from V and 4 from J, leaving 17 bases between them. The CDR3 DNA follows: TGCAGCGTTGCATATGGGCAGGGCGAGAATCAGCCCCAGCATTTT. Translated, it gives CSVAYGQGENQPQHF.

The chain carries TRBV6-6 and TRBJ2-7; maybe TRBD1 (5 bases). The V end was cut by 6 bases, the J end by 1 base, with 13 bases between. This CDR3 comprises 14 residues. Per germline, CDR1 MNHNY and CDR2 SVGAGI (reference sequence). This CDR3 is CASRLRQSSYEQYF. The CDR3 DNA follows: TGTGCCAGCAGACTTCGACAGTCTTCCTACGAGCAGTACTTC.

This sequence joins TRBV19 and TRBJ1-3; D might be TRBD1 (5 bases). Germline V gene sequence: CDR1 LNHDA, CDR2 SQIVND (reference sequence). The CDR3 extends over 13 amino acids. V was shortened by 2 bases and J by 4 bases, with 6 bases between the two germline ends. In DNA form, the CDR3 reads TGTGCCAGTAGTATAAGGACAGGAAACACCATATATTTT. This codes for CASSIRTGNTIYF. The complete variable domain, with remaining parts taken from reference TRBV19 and TRBJ1-3, reads DGGITQSPKYLFRKEGQNVTLSCEQNLNHDAMYWYRQDPGQGLRLIYYSQIVNDFQKGDIAEGYSVSREKKESFPLTVTSAQKNPTAFYLCASSIRTGNTIYFGEGSWLTVV.

About this clone: The junction departs from the called germline gene at one end, perhaps through a read error. This chain uses TRBV27 with TRBJ2-7; no reliable D call. The CDR3 consists of 12 residues. Germline-derived CDR1 and CDR2 are MNHEY and SMNVEV (reference sequence). The DNA for the CDR3 is TGTGCCAGCAGTAGGACCGTCGGCACCTGGGTCTTC. Its protein product is CASSRTVGTWVF.

The chain uses TRBV5-1 and TRBJ1-1; 10 nucleotides align to TRBD1. The CDR3 covers 14 residues. CDR1 is SGHRS and CDR2 is YFSETQ in the germline V gene. After removal of 3 bases from V and 5 bases from J, the junction contained 4 bases not matched to a gene. The DNA for the CDR3 is TGCGCCAGCAGCTCGACAGGGGGCATTACTGAAGCTTTCTTT. This encodes CASSSTGGITEAFF.

J is TRBJ2-3 and V is TRBV5-1, with 8 bases lining up with TRBD2. This CDR3 has 15 residues. The ends lost 2 bases at V and 4 bases at J; junction bases unmatched: 6. Looked up from germline, CDR1 is SGHRS and CDR2 is YFSETQ. CDR3 amino acids: CASSLAGALPDTQYF. As DNA, the CDR3 is TGCGCCAGCAGCTTAGCGGGGGCACTGCCAGATACGCAGTATTTT. The entire variable domain, with the rest obtained from reference TRBV5-1 and TRBJ2-3, is as follows: KAGVTQTPRYLIKTRGQQVTLSCSPISGHRSVSWYQQTPGQGLQFLFEYFSETQRNKGNFPGRFSGRQFSNSRSEMNVSTLELGDSALYLCASSLAGALPDTQYFGPGTRLTVL.

This sequence joins TRBV2 and TRBJ1-2, with 10 bases aligning to TRBD1. J was trimmed by 6 bases and V by 1 base; bases with no gene match: 11. There are 17 residues in the CDR3. The germline gives CDR1 SNHLY, CDR2 FYNNEI. This CDR3 reads CASSEERGRQGANGYTF. The CDR3 DNA follows: TGTGCCAGCAGTGAAGAAAGGGGCCGACAGGGGGCGAATGGCTACACCTTC.

V is TRBV13 and J is TRBJ2-1; 8 nucleotides match TRBD1. With V trimmed by 0 bases and J by 8 bases, 3 bases remained unmatched. This CDR3 spans 14 amino acids. Germline CDR1 and CDR2: PRHDT and FYEKMQ (reference sequence). Here the CDR3 reads CASSLGTGVHEQFF. CDR3 bases: TGTGCCAGCAGCTTAGGGACAGGGGTCCATGAGCAGTTCTTC.

The rearrangement uses TRBV11-2 and TRBJ2-2; the D gene is possibly TRBD1 (5 bases). This CDR3 comprises 15 residues. The germline V and J ends were trimmed by 2 bases and 4 bases, with 11 bases remaining between them. Germline V lookup: CDR1 SGHAT, CDR2 FQNNGV. The CDR3 reads CASSLRLRGTGELFF. The CDR3 nucleotides read TGTGCCAGCAGCTTAAGATTAAGGGGCACCGGGGAGCTGTTTTTT.

The chain uses TRBV7-9 and TRBJ1-5; 7 bases align to TRBD1. With 5 bases clipped from V and 2 bases from J, the junction kept 6 bases outside the gene matches. The germline V gene encodes CDR1 SEHNR and CDR2 FQNEAQ (reference sequence). The CDR3 length is 15 residues. In DNA, the CDR3 is TGTGCCAGCAGCCCGTCAGGGGGTGGCAATCAGCCCCAGCATTTT. Its translation is CASSPSGGGNQPQHF.

A remark on this clone: Other nucleotide sequences from this sample produce the same CDR3. The genes are TRBV5-1 and TRBJ2-5; 8 bases are a match to TRBD2. Looked up from germline, CDR1 is SGHRS and CDR2 is YFSETQ. Trimming cost V 4 bases and J 2 bases; bases outside gene matches: 7. This CDR3 contains 15 residues. The CDR3 spells CASSLGLVIQETQYF. CDR3 DNA sequence: TGCGCCAGCAGCCTGGGACTAGTCATTCAAGAGACCCAGTACTTC. Filled out from reference TRBV5-1 and TRBJ2-5, the complete variable domain reads KAGVTQTPRYLIKTRGQQVTLSCSPISGHRSVSWYQQTPGQGLQFLFEYFSETQRNKGNFPGRFSGRQFSNSRSEMNVSTLELGDSALYLCASSLGLVIQETQYFGPGTRLLVL.

This rearrangement joins TRBV11-2 to TRBJ2-5; weak D call: TRBD2 (6 bases). Between the trimmed V and J ends, which lost 5 bases and 2 bases, there was a span of 9 bases. CDR1 is SGHAT, CDR2 FQNNGV, per germline. The CDR3 spans 13 residues. The CDR3 protein is CASSRGSQETQYF. Here the CDR3 DNA reads TGTGCCAGCAGCCGGGGGTCTCAAGAGACCCAGTACTTC.

The CDR3 DNA sequence: TGTGCCAGCAGCTTGGAGCGACGACTAGCGGCTCACAACTACGAGCAGTACTTC. This codes for CASSLERRLAAHNYEQYF. This sequence joins TRBV5-4 and TRBJ2-7; 9 positions agree with TRBD2. CDR1 and CDR2 from the germline V gene are SGHNT and YYREEE (reference sequence). This CDR3 has 18 amino acids. J was trimmed by 3 bases and V by 0 bases; bases with no gene match: 13.

CDR3 amino acids: CASRPTGLYGYTF. For the CDR3, the DNA is TGTGCCAGCAGACCGACAGGGCTCTATGGCTACACCTTC. The gene calls are TRBV6-1 and TRBJ1-2; 7 nucleotides align to TRBD1. V lost 6 bases, J lost 4 bases, and 5 bases stayed unmatched. The CDR3 has 13 residues. Germline lookup yields CDR1 MNHNS and CDR2 SASEGT.

This sequence joins TRBV7-3 and TRBJ1-1; the D gene is possibly TRBD1 (6 bases). There are 13 residues in the CDR3. In germline, CDR1 is SGHTA, CDR2 FQGTGA. V was pared by 4 bases and J by 8 bases, with 14 bases between. CDR3 loop: CASSSDWTAEAFF. In nucleotides, the CDR3 is TGTGCCAGCAGCTCCGATTGGACAGCCGAAGCTTTCTTT.

This sequence joins TRBV25-1 and TRBJ1-2; D remains ambiguous. This CDR3 has 12 residues. In germline, CDR1 is MGHDK, CDR2 SYGVNS. The V end was cut by 1 base, the J end by 6 bases, with 6 bases between. The CDR3 nucleotides read TGTGCCAGCAGTGAATTAGGGAATGGCTACACCTTC. Translated, it gives CASSELGNGYTF.

V gene TRBV9 combines with J gene TRBJ2-2, with 8 bases that match TRBD1. This CDR3 comprises 15 residues. V gave up 5 bases and J gave up 7 bases; unmatched junction bases: 10. Per germline, CDR1 SGDLS and CDR2 YYNGEE. CDR3 coding DNA: TGTGCCAGCAGATCCGGGACAGGAAATTTCGGGGAGCTGTTTTTT. Amino acids: CASRSGTGNFGELFF.

CDR3 region: CATKRGAGSNQPQHF. In nucleotides, the CDR3 is TGTGCCACCAAACGGGGGGCAGGGAGCAATCAGCCCCAGCATTTT. The chain joins TRBV27 to TRBJ1-5; D is possibly TRBD1 (6 bases). The V gene lost 10 bases and the J gene lost 1 base, with 17 bases spanning the gap. CDR1 MNHEY and CDR2 SMNVEV come from the germline V gene (reference sequence). The CDR3 has 15 amino acids.

This clone came up a few times. This sequence joins TRBV5-4 and TRBJ2-5; D remains unclear. This CDR3 comprises 13 residues. The germline gives CDR1 SGHNT, CDR2 YYREEE (reference sequence). Trimming removed 2 bases from V and 7 bases from J, with 12 bases in between. CDR3 sequence (DNA): TGTGCCAGCAGCTTTCCTCAGACTCTGACCCAGTACTTC. It is translated as CASSFPQTLTQYF.

The gene calls are TRBV28 and TRBJ2-5; TRBD2 agrees at 7 bases. Matching the DNA end better, TRBJ2-7 makes the J call doubtful. There are 13 residues in the CDR3. Germline V gives CDR1 MDHEN, CDR2 SYDVKM. The CDR3 sequence is CASTLGREDEQYF. The CDR3, as DNA: TGTGCCAGCACCCTGGGGAGGGAAGACGAGCAGTACTTC.

The genes are TRBV4-2 and TRBJ1-2; D uncertain. The germline CDR1 and CDR2 sequences are LGHNA and YNFKEQ. V was pared by 2 bases and J by 8 bases, with 21 bases between. This CDR3 is 16 amino acids long. CDR3 coding DNA: TGTGCCAGCAGCCAATCTTCCCCCCGTGGATCTCACGGCTACACCTTC. It is translated as CASSQSSPRGSHGYTF.

The genes are TRBV11-2 and TRBJ2-7; no clear D gene. Trimming removed 0 bases from V and 4 bases from J, with 7 bases in between. This CDR3 has 13 amino acids. The germline gives CDR1 SGHAT, CDR2 FQNNGV. DNA of the CDR3: TGTGCCAGCAGCTTAGAACGAGCGTACGAGCAGTACTTC. It is translated as CASSLERAYEQYF.